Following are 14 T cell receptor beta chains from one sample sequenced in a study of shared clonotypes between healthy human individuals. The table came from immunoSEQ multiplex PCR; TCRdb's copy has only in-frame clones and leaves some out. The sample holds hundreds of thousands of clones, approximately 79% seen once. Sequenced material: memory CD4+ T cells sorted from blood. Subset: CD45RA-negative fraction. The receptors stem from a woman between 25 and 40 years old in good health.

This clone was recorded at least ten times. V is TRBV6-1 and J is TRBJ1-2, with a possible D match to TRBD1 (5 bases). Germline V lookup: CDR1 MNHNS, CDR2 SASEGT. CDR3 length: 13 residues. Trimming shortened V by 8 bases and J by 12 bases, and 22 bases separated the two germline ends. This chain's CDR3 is CASRRTQIQSNTF. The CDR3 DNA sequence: TGTGCCAGCCGCCGGACACAAATTCAATCTAACACCTTC.

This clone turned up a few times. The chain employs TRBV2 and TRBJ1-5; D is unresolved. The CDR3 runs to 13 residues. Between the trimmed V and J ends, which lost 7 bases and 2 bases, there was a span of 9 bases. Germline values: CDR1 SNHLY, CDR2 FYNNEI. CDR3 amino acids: CASTREGNQPQHF. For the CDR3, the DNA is TGTGCCAGCACGAGGGAGGGCAATCAGCCCCAGCATTTT.

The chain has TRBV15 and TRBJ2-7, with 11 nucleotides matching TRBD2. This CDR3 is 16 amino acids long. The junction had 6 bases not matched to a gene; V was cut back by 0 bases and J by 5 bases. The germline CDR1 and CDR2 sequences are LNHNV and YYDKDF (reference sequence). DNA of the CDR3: TGTGCCACCAGCAGAGATCGGGCACTAGCGGGAGACGAGCAGTACTTC. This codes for CATSRDRALAGDEQYF.

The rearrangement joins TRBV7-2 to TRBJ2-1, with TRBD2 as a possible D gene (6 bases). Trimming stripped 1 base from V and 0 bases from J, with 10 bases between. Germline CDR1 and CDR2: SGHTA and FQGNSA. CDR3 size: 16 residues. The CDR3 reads CASSLGGTDSYNEQFF. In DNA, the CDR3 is TGTGCCAGCAGCTTAGGCGGGACTGACTCCTACAATGAGCAGTTCTTC. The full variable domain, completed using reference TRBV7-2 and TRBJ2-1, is GAGVSQSPSNKVTEKGKDVELRCDPISGHTALYWYRQSLGQGLEFLIYFQGNSAPDKSGLPSDRFSAERTGGSVSTLTIQRTQQEDSAVYLCASSLGGTDSYNEQFFGPGTRLTVL.

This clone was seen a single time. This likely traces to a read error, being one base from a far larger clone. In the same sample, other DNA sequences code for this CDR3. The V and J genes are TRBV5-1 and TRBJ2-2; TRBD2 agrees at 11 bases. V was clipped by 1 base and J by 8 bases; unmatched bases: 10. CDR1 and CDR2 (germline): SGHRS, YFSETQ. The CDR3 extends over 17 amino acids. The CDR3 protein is CASSLYRGLAGGGELFF. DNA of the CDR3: TGCGCCAGCAGCTTGTATCGCGGGCTAGCGGGAGGAGGGGAGCTGTTTTTT.

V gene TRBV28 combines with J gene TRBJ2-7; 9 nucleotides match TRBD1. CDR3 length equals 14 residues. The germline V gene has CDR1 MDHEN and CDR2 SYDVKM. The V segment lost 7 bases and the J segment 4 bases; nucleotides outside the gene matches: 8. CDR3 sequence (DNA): TGTGCCAGCACCACCGGGACAGGGTGGTACGAGCAGTACTTC. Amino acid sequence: CASTTGTGWYEQYF.

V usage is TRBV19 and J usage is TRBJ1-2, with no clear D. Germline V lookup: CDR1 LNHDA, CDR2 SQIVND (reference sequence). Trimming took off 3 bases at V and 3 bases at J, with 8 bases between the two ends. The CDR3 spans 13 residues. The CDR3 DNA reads TGTGCCAGTAGTATCATTACGGACTATGGCTACACCTTC. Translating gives CASSIITDYGYTF.

CDR3 in DNA: TGCACCAGCAGCCAAGGAGCCAGGACTAGCGGGCGCAGGGAGCTGTTTTTT. Its protein is CTSSQGARTSGRRELFF. The chain links TRBV1 to TRBJ2-2; the table's D call of TRBD2 was not tested on the DNA. TRBV1 is flagged as a pseudogene. This CDR3 comprises 17 residues.

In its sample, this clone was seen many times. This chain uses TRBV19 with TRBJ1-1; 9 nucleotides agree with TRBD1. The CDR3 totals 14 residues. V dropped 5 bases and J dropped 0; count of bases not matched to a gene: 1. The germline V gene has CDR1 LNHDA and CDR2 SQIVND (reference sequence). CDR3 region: CASSYRGLNTEAFF. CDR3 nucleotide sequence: TGTGCCAGTAGTTACAGGGGGCTGAACACTGAAGCTTTCTTT. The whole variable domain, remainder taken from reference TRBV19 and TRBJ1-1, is DGGITQSPKYLFRKEGQNVTLSCEQNLNHDAMYWYRQDPGQGLRLIYYSQIVNDFQKGDIAEGYSVSREKKESFPLTVTSAQKNPTAFYLCASSYRGLNTEAFFGQGTRLTVV.

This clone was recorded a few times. The CDR3 here is CASSPQPDSYNEQFF. The CDR3 DNA is TGCGCCAGCAGCCCCCAACCCGACTCCTACAATGAGCAGTTCTTC. J is TRBJ2-1 and V is TRBV5-1, with unresolved D. The germline gives CDR1 SGHRS, CDR2 YFSETQ. V lost 4 bases to trimming and J lost 0 bases, with 11 bases between them. The CDR3 runs to 15 residues.

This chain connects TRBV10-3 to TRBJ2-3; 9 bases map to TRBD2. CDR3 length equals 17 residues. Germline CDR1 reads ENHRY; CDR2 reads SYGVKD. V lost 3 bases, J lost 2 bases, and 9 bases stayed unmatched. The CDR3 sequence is CAISERDSGRDTDTQYF. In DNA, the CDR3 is TGTGCCATCAGTGAACGTGATAGCGGGAGAGACACAGATACGCAGTATTTT.

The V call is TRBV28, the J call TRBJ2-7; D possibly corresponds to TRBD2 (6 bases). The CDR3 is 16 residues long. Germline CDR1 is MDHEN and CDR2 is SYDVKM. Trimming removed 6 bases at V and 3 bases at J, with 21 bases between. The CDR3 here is CASRPAVGGNVYEQYF. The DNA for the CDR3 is TGTGCCAGCAGGCCAGCAGTTGGGGGGAACGTCTACGAGCAGTACTTC. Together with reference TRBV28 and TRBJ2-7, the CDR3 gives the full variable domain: DVKVTQSSRYLVKRTGEKVFLECVQDMDHENMFWYRQDPGLGLRLIYFSYDVKMKEKGDIPEGYSVSREKKERFSLILESASTNQTSMYLCASRPAVGGNVYEQYFGPGTRLTVT.

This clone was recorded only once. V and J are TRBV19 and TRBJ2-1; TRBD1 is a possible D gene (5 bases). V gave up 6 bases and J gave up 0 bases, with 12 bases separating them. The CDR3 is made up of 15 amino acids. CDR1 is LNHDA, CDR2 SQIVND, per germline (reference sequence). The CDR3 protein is CASSPRANSYNEQFF. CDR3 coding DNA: TGTGCCAGTAGCCCCAGGGCTAACTCCTACAATGAGCAGTTCTTC.

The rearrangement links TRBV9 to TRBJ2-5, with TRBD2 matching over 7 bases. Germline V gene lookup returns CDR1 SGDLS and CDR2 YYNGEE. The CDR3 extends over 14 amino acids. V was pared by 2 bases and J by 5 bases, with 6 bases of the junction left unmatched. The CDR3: CASSVGLVRETQYF. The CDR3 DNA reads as TGTGCCAGCAGCGTCGGACTAGTCCGCGAGACCCAGTACTTC.